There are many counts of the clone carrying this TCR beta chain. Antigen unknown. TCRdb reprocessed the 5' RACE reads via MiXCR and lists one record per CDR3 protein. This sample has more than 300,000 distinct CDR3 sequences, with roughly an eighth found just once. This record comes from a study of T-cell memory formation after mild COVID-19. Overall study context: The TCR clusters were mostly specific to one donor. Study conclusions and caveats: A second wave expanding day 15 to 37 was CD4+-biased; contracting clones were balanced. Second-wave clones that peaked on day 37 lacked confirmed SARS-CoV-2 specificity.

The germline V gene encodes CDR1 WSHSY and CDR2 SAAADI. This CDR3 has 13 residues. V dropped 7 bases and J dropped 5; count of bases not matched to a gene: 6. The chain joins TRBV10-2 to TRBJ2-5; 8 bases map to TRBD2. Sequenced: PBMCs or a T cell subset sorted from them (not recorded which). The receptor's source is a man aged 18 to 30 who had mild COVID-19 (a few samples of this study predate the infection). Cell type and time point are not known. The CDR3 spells CASKVGGAETQYF. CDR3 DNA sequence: TGCGCCAGCAAAGTCGGGGGGGCGGAGACCCAGTACTTC.